Presented here are 20 T cell receptor beta chains from one specimen sequenced in a study of blood T cell repertoires in COVID-19 (dated by TCRdb to between 2020 and 2021). Library preparation was by the immunoSEQ multiplex PCR assay. The table was pulled from immuneACCESS by TCRdb, which kept in-frame rearrangements only. Such tables lose some clones; where checked, under half of the loss comes from unresolved V genes, and the rest has no known cause. Recorded for this sample are 80,000 to 100,000 clones; less than 85% of them occurred a single time. The ten largest clones represent approximately 10% of the sample. Source material: peripheral blood. All receptors come from a man between 65 and 80 years old with active or convalescent COVID-19.

The chain employs TRBV11-3 and TRBJ1-6; tentatively, D is TRBD1 (5 bases). The V gene lost 11 bases and the J gene lost 3 bases, with 11 bases spanning the gap. The CDR3 totals 13 residues. Germline loops: CDR1 SGHNT, CDR2 YENEEA. The CDR3 coding sequence is TGTGCCGTCCAGGGTGGCTATAATTCACCCCTCCACTTT. Residues: CAVQGGYNSPLHF.

This clone was counted many times. This CDR3 reads CASSQAVGSSNQPQHF. CDR3 coding DNA: TGCGCCAGCAGCCAAGCGGTGGGCTCGAGCAATCAGCCCCAGCATTTT. V usage is TRBV4-1 and J usage is TRBJ1-5; no clear D gene. CDR3 size: 16 residues. The germline V and J ends were trimmed by 1 base and 1 base, with 11 bases remaining between them. Germline V CDR1 and CDR2: MGHRA, YSYEKL.

The CDR3 here is CASSVEGDLYQPQHF. Written as DNA, the CDR3 is TGTGCCAGTAGTGTGGAGGGAGACTTGTATCAGCCCCAGCATTTT. The rearrangement links TRBV19 to TRBJ1-5; D gene ambiguous. CDR3 length equals 15 residues. Trimming removed 5 bases from V and 5 bases from J, with 16 bases in between. Germline V gives CDR1 LNHDA, CDR2 SQIVND (reference sequence).

V gene TRBV6-5 combines with J gene TRBJ1-2; 7 positions agree with TRBD1. Unmatched junction bases numbered 11, after V lost 6 bases and J lost 4 bases. Germline V gives CDR1 MNHEY, CDR2 SVGAGI. The CDR3 runs to 15 residues. This CDR3 reads CASRPRRDSLYGYTF. The DNA for the CDR3 is TGTGCCAGCAGACCCCGCCGGGACAGTCTCTATGGCTACACCTTC.

The chain joins TRBV21-1 to TRBJ2-1; the tabulated D call, TRBD2, remains unverified against the DNA. TRBV21-1 is a recognized pseudogene. This CDR3 comprises 16 residues. The CDR3 nucleotides read TGTGCCAGCAGCTCCCAGACTAGCGGGGGGGCATATGAGCAGTTCTTC. Translation gives CASSSQTSGGAYEQFF.

The V call is TRBV5-4, the J call TRBJ1-1, with D possibly matching TRBD1 (5 bases). This CDR3 is 12 amino acids long. The germline CDR1 and CDR2 sequences are SGHNT and YYREEE (reference sequence). The V end lost 4 bases, the J end lost 7 bases, and 11 bases lay between the germline ends. CDR3 DNA sequence: TGTGCCAGCAGCACCGGACACGTTGAAGCTTTCTTT. Its protein product is CASSTGHVEAFF.

This chain joins TRBV15 and TRBJ1-2, with a weak D call TRBD1 (6 bases). The germline V and J ends were trimmed by 5 bases and 6 bases, with 13 bases remaining between them. The CDR3 extends over 13 amino acids. Germline V gene sequence: CDR1 LNHNV, CDR2 YYDKDF (reference sequence). As DNA, the CDR3 is TGTGCCACCAGCGATTCCAGGGGCGATGGCTACACCTTC. Protein product: CATSDSRGDGYTF.

The chain carries TRBV4-3 and TRBJ2-7, with D unresolved. CDR3 length equals 16 residues. V lost 2 bases and J lost 2, with 16 bases in between. Germline V gene data show CDR1 as LGHNA and CDR2 as YSLEER. The CDR3 sequence: CASSQRLIGPPYEQYF. CDR3 DNA: TGCGCCAGCAGCCAAAGACTCATTGGCCCTCCCTACGAGCAGTACTTC.

The chain employs TRBV3-1 (or the pseudogene TRBV3-2) and TRBJ2-3; D perhaps matches TRBD2 (6 bases). The CDR3 is 15 residues long. V shed 4 bases and J shed 2 bases, with 13 bases lying between them. Germline CDR1 is LGHDT and CDR2 is YNNKEL (reference sequence). CDR3 in amino acids: CASSREPGVTDTQYF. DNA for the CDR3: TGTGCCAGCAGCCGAGAGCCGGGGGTCACAGATACGCAGTATTTT.

CDR3 nucleotide sequence: TGTGCCAGCAGTGAGAGACAGGGGGACAATCAGCCCCAGCATTTT. It yields the protein CASSERQGDNQPQHF. The chain carries TRBV2 and TRBJ1-5, with 9 nucleotides matching TRBD1. Per germline, CDR1 SNHLY and CDR2 FYNNEI. V shed 3 bases and J 3 bases; nucleotides not matched to a gene: 3. The CDR3 contains 15 residues.

The chain uses TRBV7-9 and TRBJ1-2; D is undetermined. Germline V gene sequence: CDR1 SEHNR, CDR2 FQNEAQ (reference sequence). The CDR3 is 12 residues long. V lost 4 bases and J 5 bases, leaving 8 bases between the germline ends. CDR3 DNA sequence: TGTGCCAGCAGCTCCGACACGTATGGCTACACCTTC. It codes for CASSSDTYGYTF.

V usage is TRBV7-9 and J usage is TRBJ2-1; no definite D call. Trimming took 3 bases from V and 10 from J, leaving 4 bases between them. Germline values: CDR1 SEHNR, CDR2 FQNEAQ (reference sequence). This CDR3 has 10 amino acids. The CDR3 is CASSFQEQFF. The DNA of the CDR3 is TGTGCCAGCAGCTTTCAAGAGCAGTTCTTC.

This clone was seen only once. The rearrangement links TRBV11-3 to TRBJ2-3; D perhaps matches TRBD1 (5 bases). This CDR3 comprises 14 residues. V was pared by 1 base and J by 3 bases, with 8 bases between. Germline V gene sequence: CDR1 SGHNT, CDR2 YENEEA. In DNA, the CDR3 is TGTGCCAGCAGCTTAGTTTCAGGGACAGATACGCAGTATTTT. Its protein is CASSLVSGTDTQYF.

This rearrangement joins TRBV6-1 to TRBJ1-1; D is perhaps TRBD1 (5 bases). The CDR3 is made up of 12 amino acids. Trimming removed 3 bases from V and 10 bases from J, with 12 bases in between. The germline V gene has CDR1 MNHNS and CDR2 SASEGT. The CDR3 reads CASSDRTSGAFF. The DNA of the CDR3 is TGTGCCAGCAGTGACCGGACAAGTGGAGCTTTCTTT.

The chain links TRBV5-1 to TRBJ2-1; TRBD2 agrees at 11 bases. The CDR3 sequence is 16 residues long. The V segment lost 1 base and the J segment 7 bases; nucleotides outside the gene matches: 7. Germline lookup yields CDR1 SGHRS and CDR2 YFSETQ. The DNA of the CDR3 is TGCGCCAGCAGCTTGAGCCCTAGCGGGGGGCTTAATGAGCAGTTCTTC. Protein product: CASSLSPSGGLNEQFF.

V is TRBV7-6 and J is TRBJ2-1; D remains ambiguous. The germline V and J ends were trimmed by 6 bases and 8 bases, with 11 bases remaining between them. Germline V lookup: CDR1 SGHVS, CDR2 FNYEAQ. This CDR3 has 12 amino acids. The CDR3 nucleotides are TGTGCCAGCAGGGGTAGCCCCGATGAGCAGTTCTTC. This gives the protein CASRGSPDEQFF. Using reference TRBV7-6 and TRBJ2-1 for the parts outside the CDR3, the full variable domain is GAGVSQSPRYKVTKRGQDVALRCDPISGHVSLYWYRQALGQGPEFLTYFNYEAQQDKSGLPNDRFSAERPEGSISTLTIQRTEQRDSAMYRCASRGSPDEQFFGPGTRLTVL.

This clone has a handful of counts. This rearrangement joins TRBV4-2 to TRBJ2-1, with TRBD2 matching over 14 bases. Germline V lookup: CDR1 LGHNA, CDR2 YNFKEQ. The CDR3 has 18 residues. After removal of 0 bases from V and 1 base from J, the junction contained 2 bases not matched to a gene. CDR3 protein: CASSQDGTSGGSYNEQFF. The CDR3 DNA is TGTGCCAGCAGCCAAGATGGGACTAGCGGGGGTTCCTACAATGAGCAGTTCTTC.

The CDR3 DNA follows: TGTGCCAGCAGTTATATAGCGGGGGCAGGAGAGCAGTACTTC. Translated: CASSYIAGAGEQYF. This chain connects TRBV2 to TRBJ2-7, with 9 bases that match TRBD2. This CDR3 comprises 14 residues. V was pared by 5 bases and J by 7 bases, with 9 bases of the junction left unmatched. The germline CDR1 and CDR2 sequences are SNHLY and FYNNEI.

The rearrangement uses TRBV2 and TRBJ1-5; 7 bases map to TRBD1. CDR1 is SNHLY and CDR2 is FYNNEI in the germline V gene. The CDR3 runs 14 residues. Unmatched junction bases numbered 10, after V lost 8 bases and J lost 6 bases. CDR3 sequence reads: CASRPDRAGQPQHF. The CDR3 DNA follows: TGTGCCAGCCGACCCGACAGGGCGGGTCAGCCCCAGCATTTT.

The chain's CDR3 is CASSLDTASNQPQHF. The CDR3 nucleotides are TGCGCCAGCAGCTTGGACACAGCTAGCAATCAGCCCCAGCATTTT. The J gene is TRBJ1-5, the V gene TRBV5-1; D is uncertain. With 0 bases removed from V and 0 bases from J, the gap between germline ends came to 7 bases. Germline V gene lookup returns CDR1 SGHRS and CDR2 YFSETQ. The CDR3 is 15 amino acids.